This TCR beta chain emerged from a study of blood T cell repertoires in COVID-19. Study overall: Italy, Spain and the United States were the sources of the convalescent and acute COVID-19 samples.

The CDR3 consists of 14 residues. V shed 4 bases and J 4 bases; nucleotides not matched to a gene: 4. Germline CDR1 SGHRS, CDR2 YFSETQ. Methods used by the authors: Estimated nucleated cell counts came from reference gene primer amplification. TCRdb's table, derived via immunoSEQ multiplex PCR, lists solely in-frame clones and lacks some. The V and J calls and clone size are taken from that table; D and trimming were inferred from the DNA. The sample gives 350,000 to 450,000 clones, around nine tenths of which show up once; 1.5% to 2% is in the top ten. In terms of age and location, participants ranged from roughly 18 to 89 years and lived in about two dozen US areas. Participant-given clinical history determined each cohort assignment.

The chain employs TRBV5-1 and TRBJ2-7; 11 positions agree with TRBD2. Sequencing was carried out using PBMCs or T cells enriched from blood (not recorded which). This clonotype was sampled from a woman under 40 who had recovered from COVID-19. For the CDR3, the DNA is TGCGCCAGCAGCGCCACTAGCGGGAGTTACGAGCAGTACTTC. This translates into CASSATSGSYEQYF.